The clone carrying this T cell receptor beta chain has just a few counts. The data were obtained in a study of blood T cells in healthy people across ages. Sample-barcoded 5' priming and a J-beta primer mix drove a second PCR of roughly 6 to 12 cycles. MiXCR was run by TCRdb on the 5' RACE reads, yielding one entry per CDR3 protein. The data show some 800,000 distinct CDR3 sequences, 20% to 25% seen once. CDR1 SQVTM and CDR2 ANQGSEA come from the germline V gene. Trimming removed 4 bases from V and 3 bases from J, with 18 bases in between. The CDR3 consists of 16 residues. Separately, the same data were catalogued under a study of T cells of mothers and their children.

This receptor was taken from a boy younger than 18 in good health. Sequencing was performed on blood. This chain uses TRBV29-1 with TRBJ2-2; D is ambiguous. CDR3 DNA sequence: TGCAGCGTTGTACTAACTGGGAATTCGGACACCGGGGAGCTGTTTTTT. It translates to CSVVLTGNSDTGELFF.